This paragraph reports one T cell receptor (beta chain). The sample is drawn from a study of HIV-infected patients and healthy controls. The CDR3 is made up of 13 amino acids. Germline V gene sequence: CDR1 SQVTM, CDR2 ANQGSEA. Trimming shortened V by 1 base and J by 7 bases, and 14 bases separated the two germline ends. TCRdb used MiXCR to reprocess the 5' RACE reads, holding one entry per CDR3 protein. The sample records around 67,000 distinct CDR3 sequences, about 16% being singletons. This rearrangement joins TRBV29-1 to TRBJ2-7; TRBD2 might be the D (6 bases). The sequenced sample consisted of CD4+ T cells from blood. This sequence was found in a human donor in good health. The CDR3 sequence: CSVEGGRPWEQYF. CDR3 nucleotide sequence: TGCAGCGTTGAAGGGGGGAGGCCCTGGGAGCAGTACTTC.